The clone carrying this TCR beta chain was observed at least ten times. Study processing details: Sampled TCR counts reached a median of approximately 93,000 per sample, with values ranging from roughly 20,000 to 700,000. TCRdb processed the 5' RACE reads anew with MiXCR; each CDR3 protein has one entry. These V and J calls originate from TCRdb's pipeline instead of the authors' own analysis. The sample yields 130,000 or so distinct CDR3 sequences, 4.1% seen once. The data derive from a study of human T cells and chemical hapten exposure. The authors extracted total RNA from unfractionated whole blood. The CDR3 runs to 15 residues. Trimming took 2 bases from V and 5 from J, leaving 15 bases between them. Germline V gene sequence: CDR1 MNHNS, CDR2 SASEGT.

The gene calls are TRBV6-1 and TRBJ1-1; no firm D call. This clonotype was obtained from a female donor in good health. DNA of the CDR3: TGTGCCAGCAGTGAATATGGGCCTGGTGGGACTGAAGCTTTCTTT. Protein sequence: CASSEYGPGGTEAFF.